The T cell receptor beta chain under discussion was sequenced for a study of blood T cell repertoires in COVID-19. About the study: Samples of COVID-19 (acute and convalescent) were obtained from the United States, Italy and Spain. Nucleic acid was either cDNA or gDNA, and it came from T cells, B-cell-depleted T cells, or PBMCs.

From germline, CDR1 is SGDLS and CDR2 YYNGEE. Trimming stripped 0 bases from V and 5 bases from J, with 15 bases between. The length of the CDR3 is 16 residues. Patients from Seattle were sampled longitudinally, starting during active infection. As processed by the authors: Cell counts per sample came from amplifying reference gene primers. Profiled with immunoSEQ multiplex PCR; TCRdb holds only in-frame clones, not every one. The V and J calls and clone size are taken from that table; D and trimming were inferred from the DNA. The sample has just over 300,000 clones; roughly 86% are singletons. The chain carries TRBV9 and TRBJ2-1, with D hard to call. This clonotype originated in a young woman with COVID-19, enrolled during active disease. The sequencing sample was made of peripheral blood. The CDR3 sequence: CASSVASRGTHNEQFF. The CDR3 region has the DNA TGTGCCAGCAGCGTAGCCTCCCGCGGCACACACAATGAGCAGTTCTTC.